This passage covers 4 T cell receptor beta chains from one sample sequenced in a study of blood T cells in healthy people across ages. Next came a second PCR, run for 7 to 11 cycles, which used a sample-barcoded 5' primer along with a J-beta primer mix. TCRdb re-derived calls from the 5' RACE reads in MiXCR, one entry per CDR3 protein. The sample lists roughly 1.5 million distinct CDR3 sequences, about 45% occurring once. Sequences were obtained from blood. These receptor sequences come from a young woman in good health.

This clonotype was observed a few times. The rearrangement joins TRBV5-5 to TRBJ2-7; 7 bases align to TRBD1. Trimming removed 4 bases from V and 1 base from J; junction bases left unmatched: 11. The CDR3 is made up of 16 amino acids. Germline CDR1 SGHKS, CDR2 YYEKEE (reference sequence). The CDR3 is CASSEPQGVSSYEQYF. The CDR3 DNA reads TGTGCCAGCAGCGAACCTCAGGGGGTTTCGTCCTACGAGCAGTACTTC.

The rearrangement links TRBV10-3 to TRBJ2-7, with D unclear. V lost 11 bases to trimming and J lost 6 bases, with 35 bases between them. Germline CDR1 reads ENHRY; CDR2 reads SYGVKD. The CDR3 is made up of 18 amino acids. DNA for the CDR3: TGTGCCGTCCGAAGCCAGGAGACCAAATCCTTCCTACCGCGCGAGCAGTACTTC. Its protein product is CAVRSQETKSFLPREQYF.

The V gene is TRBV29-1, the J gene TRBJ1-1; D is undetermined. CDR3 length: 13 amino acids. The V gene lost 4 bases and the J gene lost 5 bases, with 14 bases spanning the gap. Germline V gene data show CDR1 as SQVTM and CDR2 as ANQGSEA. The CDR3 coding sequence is TGCAGCGTTGCTTCGGGGAGTCGGACTGAAGCTTTCTTT. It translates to CSVASGSRTEAFF.

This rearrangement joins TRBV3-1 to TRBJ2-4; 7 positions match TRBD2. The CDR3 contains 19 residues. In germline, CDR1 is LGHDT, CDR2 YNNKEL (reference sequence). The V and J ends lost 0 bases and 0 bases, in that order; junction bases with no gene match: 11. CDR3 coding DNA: TGTGCCAGCAGCCAAGAAGCTCGACTAGCTCAAGGAGCCAAAAACATTCAGTACTTC. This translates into CASSQEARLAQGAKNIQYF.